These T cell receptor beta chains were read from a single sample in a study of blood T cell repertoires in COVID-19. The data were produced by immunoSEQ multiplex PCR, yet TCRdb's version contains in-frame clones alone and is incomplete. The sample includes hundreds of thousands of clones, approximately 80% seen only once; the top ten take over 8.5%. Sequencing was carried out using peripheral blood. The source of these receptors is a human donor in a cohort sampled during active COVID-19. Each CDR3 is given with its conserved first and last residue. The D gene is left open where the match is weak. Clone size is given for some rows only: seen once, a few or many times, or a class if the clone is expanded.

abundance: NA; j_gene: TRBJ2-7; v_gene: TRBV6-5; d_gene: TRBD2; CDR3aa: CASSYGSGGIYEQYF; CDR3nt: TGTGCCAGCAGTTACGGTTCGGGGGGTATTTACGAGCAGTACTTC
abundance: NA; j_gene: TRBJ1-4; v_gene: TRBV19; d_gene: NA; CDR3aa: CASSSTVNEKLFF; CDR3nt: TGTGCCAGTAGTAGCACTGTTAATGAAAAACTGTTTTTT
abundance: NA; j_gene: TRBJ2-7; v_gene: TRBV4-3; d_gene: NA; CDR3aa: CASSQAWSAGFYEQYF; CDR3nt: TGCGCCAGCAGCCAAGCGTGGTCGGCAGGGTTCTACGAGCAGTACTTC
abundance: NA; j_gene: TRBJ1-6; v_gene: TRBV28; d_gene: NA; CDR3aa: CASSHRSSYNSPLHF; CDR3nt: TGTGCCAGCAGCCACCGGAGCTCCTATAATTCACCCCTCCACTTT
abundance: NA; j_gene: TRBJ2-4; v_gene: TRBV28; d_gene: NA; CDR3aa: CASSQSIPNIQYF; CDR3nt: TGTGCCAGCAGTCAATCCATCCCAAACATTCAGTACTTC
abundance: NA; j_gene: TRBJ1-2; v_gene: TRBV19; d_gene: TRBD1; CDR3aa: CASSLKTGSNYGYTF; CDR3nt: TGTGCCAGTAGTCTAAAGACAGGGTCGAACTATGGCTACACCTTC
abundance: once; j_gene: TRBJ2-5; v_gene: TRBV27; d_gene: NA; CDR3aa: CASSWRGHQETQYF; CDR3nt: TGTGCCAGCAGTTGGAGGGGCCATCAAGAGACCCAGTACTTC
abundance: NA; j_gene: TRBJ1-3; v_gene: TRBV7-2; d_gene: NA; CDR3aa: CASSPYLFSGNTIYF; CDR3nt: TGTGCCAGCAGCCCCTACCTTTTCTCTGGAAACACCATATATTTT
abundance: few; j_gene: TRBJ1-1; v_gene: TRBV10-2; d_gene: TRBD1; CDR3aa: CASSESPGGRAFF; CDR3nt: TGCGCCAGCAGTGAGTCCCCAGGGGGCCGAGCTTTCTTT
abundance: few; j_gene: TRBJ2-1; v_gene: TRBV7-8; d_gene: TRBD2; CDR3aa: CASSSRLAGRGEQFF; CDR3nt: TGTGCCAGCAGCTCCCGACTAGCGGGGAGAGGTGAGCAGTTCTTC
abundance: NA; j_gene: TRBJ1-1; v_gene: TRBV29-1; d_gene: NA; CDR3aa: CSVDGTYFTEAFF; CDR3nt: TGCAGCGTTGATGGGACATACTTCACTGAAGCTTTCTTT
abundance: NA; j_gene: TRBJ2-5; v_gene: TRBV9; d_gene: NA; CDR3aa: CASSVSAEWREETQYF; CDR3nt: TGTGCCAGCAGCGTATCGGCGGAATGGCGGGAAGAGACCCAGTACTTC
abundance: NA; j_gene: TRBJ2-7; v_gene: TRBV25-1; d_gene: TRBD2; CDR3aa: CASRPAGDFYEQYF; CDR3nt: TGTGCCAGCAGACCAGCGGGAGACTTCTACGAGCAGTACTTC
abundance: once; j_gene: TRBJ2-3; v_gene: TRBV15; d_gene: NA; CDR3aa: CATSRDGGSTDTQYF; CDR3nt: TGTGCCACCAGCAGAGACGGCGGAAGCACAGATACGCAGTATTTT
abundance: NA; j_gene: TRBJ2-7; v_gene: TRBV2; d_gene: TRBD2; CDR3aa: CASSADLGLVRYEQYF; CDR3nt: TGTGCCAGCAGCGCCGATTTGGGACTAGTTCGGTACGAGCAGTACTTC
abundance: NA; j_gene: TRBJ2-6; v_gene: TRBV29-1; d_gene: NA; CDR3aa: CSVVQSSGANVLTF; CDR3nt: TGCAGCGTTGTACAGAGCTCTGGGGCCAACGTCCTGACTTTC
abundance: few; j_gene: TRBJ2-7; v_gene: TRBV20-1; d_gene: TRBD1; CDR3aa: CSASEGTGNYEQYF; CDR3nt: TGCAGTGCTAGTGAAGGGACAGGGAACTACGAGCAGTACTTC
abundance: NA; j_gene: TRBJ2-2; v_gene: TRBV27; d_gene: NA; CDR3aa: CASSFLGARGELFF; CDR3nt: TGTGCCAGCAGTTTTCTTGGGGCGCGCGGGGAGCTGTTTTTT
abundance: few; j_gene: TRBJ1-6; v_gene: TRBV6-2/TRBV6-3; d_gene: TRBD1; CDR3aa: CASSNRDRGVSYNSPLHF; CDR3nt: TGTGCCAGCAGCAACCGGGACAGAGGTGTCTCCTATAATTCACCCCTCCACTTT
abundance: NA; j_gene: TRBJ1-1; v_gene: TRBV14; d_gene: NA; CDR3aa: CASSQGPREEAFF; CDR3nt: TGTGCCAGCAGCCAAGGGCCTCGGGAGGAAGCTTTCTTT
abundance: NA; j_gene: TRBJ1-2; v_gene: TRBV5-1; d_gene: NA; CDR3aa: CASSQDGDNYGYTF; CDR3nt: TGCGCCAGCAGCCAGGACGGGGATAACTATGGCTACACCTTC
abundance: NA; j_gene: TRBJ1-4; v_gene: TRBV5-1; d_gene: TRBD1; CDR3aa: CASSSGQSTNEKLFF; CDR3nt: TGCGCCAGCAGCTCGGGACAGTCAACTAATGAAAAACTGTTTTTT
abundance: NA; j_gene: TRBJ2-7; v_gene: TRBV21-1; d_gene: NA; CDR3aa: CASSNDTGTGSYEQYF; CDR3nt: TGTGCCAGCAGCAATGATACCGGGACAGGGTCCTACGAGCAGTACTTC
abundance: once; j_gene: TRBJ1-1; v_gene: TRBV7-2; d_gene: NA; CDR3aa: CASSLEELAEAFF; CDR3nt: TGTGCCAGCAGCTTAGAAGAGTTGGCTGAAGCTTTCTTT
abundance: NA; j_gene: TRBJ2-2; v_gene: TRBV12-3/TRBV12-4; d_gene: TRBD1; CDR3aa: CASRTGAGELFF; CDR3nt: TGTGCCAGCAGAACAGGGGCCGGGGAGCTGTTTTTT
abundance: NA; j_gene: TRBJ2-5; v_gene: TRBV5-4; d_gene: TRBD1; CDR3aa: CASSARDRRQETQYF; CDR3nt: TGTGCCAGCAGCGCCCGGGACAGGAGGCAAGAGACCCAGTACTTC